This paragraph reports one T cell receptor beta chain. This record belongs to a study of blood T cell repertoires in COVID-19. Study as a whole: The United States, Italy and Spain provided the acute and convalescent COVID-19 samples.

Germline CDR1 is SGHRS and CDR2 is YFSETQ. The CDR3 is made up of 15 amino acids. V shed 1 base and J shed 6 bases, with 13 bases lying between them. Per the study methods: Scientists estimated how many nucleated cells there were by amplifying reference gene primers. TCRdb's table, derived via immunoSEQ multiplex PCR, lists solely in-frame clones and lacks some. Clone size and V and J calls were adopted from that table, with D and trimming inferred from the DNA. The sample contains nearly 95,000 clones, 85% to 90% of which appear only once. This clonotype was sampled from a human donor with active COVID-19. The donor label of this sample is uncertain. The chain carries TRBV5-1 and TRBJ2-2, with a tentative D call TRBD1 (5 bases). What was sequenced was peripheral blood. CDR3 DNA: TGCGCCAGCAGCTTGTCTTCAGGGCTGGCCGGGGAGCTGTTTTTT. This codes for CASSLSSGLAGELFF.